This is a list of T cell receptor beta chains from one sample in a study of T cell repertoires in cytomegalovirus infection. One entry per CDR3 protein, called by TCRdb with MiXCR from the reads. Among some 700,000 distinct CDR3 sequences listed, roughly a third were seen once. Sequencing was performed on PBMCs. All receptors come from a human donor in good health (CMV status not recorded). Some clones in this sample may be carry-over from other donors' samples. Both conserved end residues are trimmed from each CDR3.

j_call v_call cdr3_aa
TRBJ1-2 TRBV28 ASRLDRINYGYT
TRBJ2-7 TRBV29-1 SVTVGTGKSEQY
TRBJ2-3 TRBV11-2 ASSFFSGGIGDTQY
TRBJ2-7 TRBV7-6 ASGRTESYEQY
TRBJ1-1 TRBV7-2 ASSLVKGLGEAF
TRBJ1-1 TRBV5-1 ASSLVPGASTEAF
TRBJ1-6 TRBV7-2 ASSLARPGGGSPLH
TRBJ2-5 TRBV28 ASSLIGVETQY
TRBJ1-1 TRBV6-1 ASENRVWDTEAF
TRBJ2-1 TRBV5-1 ASSLGGTRRYNEQF
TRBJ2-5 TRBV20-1 SAYKAGGIETQY
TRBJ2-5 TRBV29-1 SVDPQETQY
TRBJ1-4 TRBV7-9 ASSLESGPNEKLF
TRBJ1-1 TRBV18 ASSQLGQTNTEAF
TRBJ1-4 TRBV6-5 ASSYSRGKYEKLF
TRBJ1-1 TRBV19 ASSIRPGGATEAF
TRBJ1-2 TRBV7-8 ASSPDSNLGYGYT
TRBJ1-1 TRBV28 ASSLGARGPL
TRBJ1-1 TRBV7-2 ASSHAGWAVTEAF
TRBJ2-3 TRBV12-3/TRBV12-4 ASSPEGTSRQNTDTQY
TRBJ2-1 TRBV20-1 SAPTGLAEYNEQF
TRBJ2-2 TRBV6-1 ASSALFQGRNTGELF
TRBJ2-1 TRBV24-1 ATSSVTGEEQF
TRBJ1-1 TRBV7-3 ASSSDVPNTEAF
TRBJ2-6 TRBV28 ASSRPSTSANVLT
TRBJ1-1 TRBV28 AIRPSGNTEAF
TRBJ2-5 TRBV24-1 ATSEYGSQETQY
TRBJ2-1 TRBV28 ASSPLDRVQDEQF
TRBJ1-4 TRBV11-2 ASSLLAGRNEKLF
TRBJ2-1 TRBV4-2 ASSQETGQGSKF
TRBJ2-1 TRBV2 ASSEYRASGAYNEQF
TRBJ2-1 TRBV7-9 ASSFEGTSGRARDEQF
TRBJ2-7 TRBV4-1 ASRQVDGDSYEHS
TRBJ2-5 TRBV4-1 ASSQEAGTLQETQY
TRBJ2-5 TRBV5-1 ASSLASTNHQETQY
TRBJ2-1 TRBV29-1 SVEGTGGNEQF
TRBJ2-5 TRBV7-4 ASSLPGQGKGETQY
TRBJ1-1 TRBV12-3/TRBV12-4 ASSQRLGTVRKAF
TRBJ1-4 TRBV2 ASSARAQSNEKLF
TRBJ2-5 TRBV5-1 ASSLDGGGVGETQY
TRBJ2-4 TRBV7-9 ASSLVDDIQY
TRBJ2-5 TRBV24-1 ATSDPRGRETQY
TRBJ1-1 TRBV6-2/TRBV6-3 ASSYGITVNTEAF
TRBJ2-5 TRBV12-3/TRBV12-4 ASSSPAGGRGETQY
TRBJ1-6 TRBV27 ASSLVAGRSSYNSPLH
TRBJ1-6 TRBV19 ASNLRDSRNSPLH
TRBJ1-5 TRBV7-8 ASSSDRYQPQH
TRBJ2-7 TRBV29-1 SVEREDRASSYEQY
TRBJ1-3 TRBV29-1 SVVGQGAVGNTIY
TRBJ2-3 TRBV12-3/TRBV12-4 ASSLGGLPTQY
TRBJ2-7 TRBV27 ASSPLGQGLPEQY
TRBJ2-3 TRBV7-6 ASSLGAGGFSTDTQY